Below, 32 T cell receptor beta chains from the same sample are listed, as sequenced in a study of CD8 T cells in Susac syndrome (dated by TCRdb to about 2019). Library preparation was by the immunoSEQ multiplex PCR assay. RNA was extracted using the RNeasy kit, and about 0.45 to 1 ug of the RNA was reverse transcribed with random hexamers. The public sequencing data were trimmed at Q25 with fastp and processed into clonotypes with MiXCR by TCRdb, which kept only in-frame beta chains. Here each entry gathers all rows of one CDR3 protein and keeps the most common genes and DNA. This sample holds around 80,000 distinct CDR3 sequences; over 85% were observed only once. Of the sample, roughly 0.45% is held by the ten largest clones. Sequencing was carried out using CD8+ T cells from PBMCs. These receptors came from a human donor with Susac syndrome.

The CDR3 nucleotides read TGTGCCAGTAGTATCATGCCAGGCAGCGAAGAGACCCAGTACTTC. It translates to CASSIMPGSEETQYF. The chain is built from TRBV19 and TRBJ2-5; D gene uncertain. Germline V gene data show CDR1 as LNHDA and CDR2 as SQIVND (reference sequence). With 3 bases removed from V and 3 bases from J, the gap between germline ends came to 14 bases. CDR3 length: 15 residues.

The rearrangement uses TRBV4-3 and TRBJ1-2; tentatively, D is TRBD1 (5 bases). The germline V and J ends were trimmed by 4 bases and 1 base, with 10 bases remaining between them. The CDR3 is made up of 14 amino acids. CDR1 is LGHNA, CDR2 YSLEER, per germline. The DNA of the CDR3 is TGCGCCAGCAGCCCCGACAGACATAACTATGGCTACACCTTC. Its translation: CASSPDRHNYGYTF.

The chain employs TRBV19 and TRBJ2-1, with a possible D match to TRBD2 (6 bases). CDR1 LNHDA and CDR2 SQIVND come from the germline V gene (reference sequence). The ends were cut back, 7 bases at V and 6 bases at J, with 16 bases in the middle. The CDR3 is 14 amino acids. The CDR3 is CASKIGGAGNEQFF. The CDR3, as DNA: TGTGCCAGTAAGATCGGAGGGGCGGGCAATGAGCAGTTCTTC.

The sample holds one count of this clonotype. This chain links TRBV20-1 with TRBJ2-5, with 9 bases aligning to TRBD1. The CDR3 extends over 14 amino acids. Germline V gives CDR1 DFQATT, CDR2 SNEGSKA (reference sequence). The ends lost 3 bases at V and 1 base at J; junction bases unmatched: 3. The CDR3: CSARGTGSQETQYF. CDR3 DNA: TGCAGTGCTAGGGGGACAGGGTCCCAAGAGACCCAGTACTTC.

This rearrangement joins TRBV12-3 or TRBV12-4 to TRBJ2-3; D not certain. V was cut by 0 bases and J by 6 bases, with 4 bases left in between. This CDR3 comprises 12 residues. For the CDR3, the DNA is TGTGCCAGCAGTTTAGCATCGGATACGCAGTATTTT. Translation: CASSLASDTQYF.

V gene TRBV7-8 combines with J gene TRBJ2-7; TRBD2 matches 8 bases. The germline CDR1 and CDR2 sequences are SGHVS and FQNEAQ. V lost 3 bases to trimming and J lost 6 bases; unmatched junction nucleotides: 4. The CDR3 totals 13 residues. In DNA, the CDR3 is TGTGCCAGCAGCTTCCAGCGGGAGTCCGAGCAGTACTTC. Residues: CASSFQRESEQYF.

V is TRBV12-5 and J is TRBJ1-1; D gene uncertain. V was cut by 6 bases and J by 4 bases, with 12 bases left in between. The V gene's germline CDR1 is LGHNT and CDR2 FRNRAP. This CDR3 region has 13 residues. CDR3 protein: CASGLGILTEAFF. The CDR3 region has the DNA TGTGCTAGTGGCCTGGGCATACTCACTGAAGCTTTCTTT.

This clonotype was seen only once. The chain is built from TRBV6-2 or TRBV6-3 and TRBJ2-7, with TRBD2 matching over 8 bases. This CDR3 spans 15 amino acids. Germline trimming cut 8 bases from V and 4 bases from J; bases unmatched to any gene: 13. Germline assignment: CDR1 MNHEY and CDR2 SVGEGT. CDR3 region: CASGAAGRAVYEQYF. The DNA of the CDR3 is TGTGCCAGCGGGGCTGCCGGGAGGGCCGTTTACGAGCAGTACTTC.

The chain employs TRBV7-9 and TRBJ1-4, with 7 bases identical to TRBD1. Germline lookup yields CDR1 SEHNR and CDR2 FQNEAQ (reference sequence). The V gene end was trimmed by 4 bases and the J gene end by 4 bases; junction bases not matched to a gene: 12. This CDR3 is 17 amino acids long. The CDR3 spells CASSYPALGTDNEKLFF. The CDR3 DNA is TGTGCCAGCAGCTACCCAGCGTTGGGGACAGATAATGAAAAACTGTTTTTT.

The chain has TRBV7-8 and TRBJ1-2; possible D gene TRBD1, 5 bases. The CDR3 is made up of 15 amino acids. Germline V gene sequence: CDR1 SGHVS, CDR2 FQNEAQ. Deletions cut 0 bases from V and 6 bases from J, with 14 bases between. In DNA form, the CDR3 reads TGTGCCAGCAGCTTAGCATCGGCTCCGGGGGATGGCTACACCTTC. Encoded protein: CASSLASAPGDGYTF.

V usage is TRBV30 and J usage is TRBJ2-1, with 13 positions matching TRBD2. Germline CDR1 and CDR2: GTSNPN and SVGIG (reference sequence). V shed 2 bases, J shed 6 bases, and the junction held 1 base outside the gene matches. The CDR3 is made up of 14 amino acids. CDR3 bases: TGTGCCTGGAGTCGACTAGCGGGAGGCAATGAGCAGTTCTTC. Translating gives CAWSRLAGGNEQFF.

The genes are TRBV9 and TRBJ1-1; 8 nucleotides match TRBD1. Trimming removed 8 bases from V and 1 base from J; junction bases left unmatched: 1. CDR3 length: 12 residues. Germline values: CDR1 SGDLS, CDR2 YYNGEE. The CDR3 loop reads CASGTGNTEAFF. The CDR3, as DNA: TGTGCCAGTGGGACAGGGAACACTGAAGCTTTCTTT.

The V call is TRBV7-4, the J call TRBJ2-7, with TRBD1 identical over 7 bases. V lost 5 bases to trimming and J lost 7 bases; unmatched junction nucleotides: 14. Germline V lookup: CDR1 SGHVT, CDR2 SQSDAQ. The CDR3 consists of 15 residues. The CDR3 region is CASSPRDSDLLEQYF. The CDR3 region has the DNA TGTGCCAGCAGCCCCCGGGACAGCGATCTGTTAGAGCAGTACTTC.

The chain links TRBV7-9 to TRBJ1-1, with TRBD1 matching 10 bases. The germline CDR1 and CDR2 sequences are SEHNR and FQNEAQ (reference sequence). CDR3 length: 14 amino acids. V lost 4 bases and J lost 4; bases outside the gene matches: 3. In DNA, the CDR3 is TGTGCCAGCAGCTCGGGACAGGGGTTCACTGAAGCTTTCTTT. Encoded protein: CASSSGQGFTEAFF.

V and J are TRBV20-1 and TRBJ1-2; D possibly corresponds to TRBD1 (5 bases). The V end was cut by 6 bases, the J end by 0 bases, with 17 bases between. This CDR3 has 15 amino acids. Per the germline V gene, CDR1 is DFQATT and CDR2 is SNEGSKA (reference sequence). The CDR3 spells CSAATSTVTNYGYTF. CDR3 bases: TGCAGTGCCGCGACCTCGACAGTTACTAACTATGGCTACACCTTC.

The chain combines TRBV6-1 with TRBJ1-5; a weak D match, TRBD1 (5 bases). Trimming stripped 6 bases from V and 2 bases from J, with 17 bases between. The CDR3 contains 16 residues. The germline CDR1 and CDR2 sequences are MNHNS and SASEGT. The CDR3 bases are TGTGCCAGCAGCCCCCTCAATGGGGACCGCAATCAGCCCCAGCATTTT. It codes for CASSPLNGDRNQPQHF.

This rearrangement joins TRBV7-2 to TRBJ2-5; TRBD2 might be the D (5 bases). Between the trimmed V and J ends, which lost 0 bases and 3 bases, there was a span of 14 bases. CDR3 length: 16 amino acids. Germline CDR1 and CDR2: SGHTA and FQGNSA. The CDR3 protein is CASSLATRTGKETQYF. DNA for the CDR3: TGTGCCAGCAGCTTAGCCACTAGAACGGGGAAAGAGACCCAGTACTTC.

The chain couples TRBV30 to TRBJ1-5; D ambiguous. This CDR3 has 13 amino acids. Germline CDR1 GTSNPN, CDR2 SVGIG (reference sequence). The V end lost 2 bases, the J end lost 5 bases, and 10 bases lay between the germline ends. The CDR3 region is CAWSRAGDQPQHF. The CDR3 nucleotides are TGTGCCTGGAGTAGGGCAGGCGATCAGCCCCAGCATTTT.

The chain links TRBV7-9 to TRBJ1-5, with D uncertain. Germline CDR1 SEHNR, CDR2 FQNEAQ (reference sequence). V lost 5 bases and J 5 bases, leaving 7 bases between the germline ends. CDR3 length: 12 amino acids. CDR3 nucleotides: TGTGCCAGCAGCCGAAGACATCAGCCCCAGCATTTT. Translated, it gives CASSRRHQPQHF.

The J gene is TRBJ2-1, the V gene TRBV24-1, with a weak D call TRBD1 (6 bases). The CDR3 has 14 amino acids. V lost 7 bases and J 0 bases, leaving 9 bases between the germline ends. Germline V gives CDR1 KGHDR, CDR2 SFDVKD. Written as DNA, the CDR3 is TGTGCCACCAGCAGGGGAAGCTCCTACAATGAGCAGTTCTTC. It codes for CATSRGSSYNEQFF.

The rearrangement links TRBV2 to TRBJ1-1; D is undetermined. Germline values: CDR1 SNHLY, CDR2 FYNNEI. The germline V and J ends were trimmed by 3 bases and 1 base, with 6 bases remaining between them. The CDR3 is 13 amino acids. The CDR3 protein is CASSDGGNTEAFF. CDR3 nucleotides: TGTGCCAGCAGTGACGGCGGGAACACTGAAGCTTTCTTT.

The chain recombines TRBV28 with TRBJ2-1, with 10 bases identical to TRBD2. Trimming removed 7 bases from V and 2 bases from J; junction bases left unmatched: 5. There are 15 residues in the CDR3. The V gene's germline CDR1 is MDHEN and CDR2 SYDVKM. The CDR3 region has the DNA TGTGCCAGCACACTCCTAGCGGGGGCCTACAATGAGCAGTTCTTC. Its protein is CASTLLAGAYNEQFF.

This clonotype was recorded a few times. V usage is TRBV9 and J usage is TRBJ2-7; the D gene is possibly TRBD1 (6 bases). CDR1 is SGDLS, CDR2 YYNGEE, per germline. The V end lost 0 bases, the J end lost 3 bases, and 13 bases lay between the germline ends. There are 15 residues in the CDR3. This CDR3 reads CASSVATGNGYEQYF. CDR3 DNA sequence: TGTGCCAGCAGCGTAGCTACAGGGAACGGCTACGAGCAGTACTTC.

The chain links TRBV6-5 to TRBJ2-2; the D gene is possibly TRBD2 (6 bases). CDR1 and CDR2 from the germline V gene are MNHEY and SVGAGI. The CDR3 totals 12 residues. V lost 5 bases, J lost 6 bases, and 7 bases lay in between. The chain's CDR3 is CASSGGAGELFF. DNA for the CDR3: TGTGCCAGCAGTGGCGGGGCCGGGGAGCTGTTTTTT.

The chain links TRBV5-4 to TRBJ1-2; no definite D call. V lost 2 bases to trimming and J lost 1 base, with 9 bases between them. CDR1 and CDR2 from the germline V gene are SGHNT and YYREEE (reference sequence). The length of the CDR3 is 14 residues. The CDR3 spells CASSLDTVNYGYTF. The CDR3 region has the DNA TGTGCCAGCAGCTTAGACACCGTTAACTATGGCTACACCTTC.

The chain uses TRBV12-3 or TRBV12-4 and TRBJ2-2, with TRBD2 matching 10 bases. The CDR3 runs to 17 residues. The V segment lost 6 bases and the J segment 0 bases; nucleotides outside the gene matches: 7. The DNA of the CDR3 is TGTGCCAGCAGCCCACTTGGACTAGCGGCGAACACCGGGGAGCTGTTTTTT. Residues: CASSPLGLAANTGELFF.

About this clonotype: The junction departs from germline at one end; a sequencing error may be responsible. The chain links TRBV29-1 to TRBJ2-3, with unresolved D. The CDR3 extends over 13 amino acids. The germline CDR1 and CDR2 sequences are SQVTM and ANQGSEA. The CDR3 region has the DNA TGCAGCGGTGAAGGTACGATCACAGATACGCAGTTTTTT. It is translated as CSGEGTITDTQFF.

The chain employs TRBV20-1 and TRBJ1-2; 8 bases are a match to TRBD1. The CDR3 contains 12 residues. Germline loops: CDR1 DFQATT, CDR2 SNEGSKA (reference sequence). V gave up 5 bases and J gave up 5 bases; unmatched junction bases: 4. CDR3: CSAPDRVYGYTF. In nucleotides, the CDR3 is TGCAGTGCTCCGGACAGGGTATATGGCTACACCTTC.

This chain links TRBV10-2 with TRBJ2-7; 11 bases match TRBD1. With 5 bases clipped from V and 3 bases from J, the junction kept 6 bases outside the gene matches. The CDR3 contains 15 residues. Germline loops: CDR1 WSHSY, CDR2 SAAADI. CDR3 sequence (DNA): TGCGCCAGCAGTCCCGAGGGGACAGGGGGCTACGAGCAGTACTTC. Its protein is CASSPEGTGGYEQYF.

This clonotype was seen more than once but under ten times. The V and J genes are TRBV19 and TRBJ2-1; either TRBD1 or TRBD2 may fit D (5 bases each). The CDR3 has 15 residues. The V gene's germline CDR1 is LNHDA and CDR2 SQIVND (reference sequence). Trimming pared 3 bases from V and 4 bases from J, leaving 13 bases between. The CDR3 loop reads CASSIGTPGYNEQFF. CDR3 nucleotide sequence: TGTGCCAGTAGTATTGGGACCCCCGGATACAATGAGCAGTTCTTC.

This clonotype was detected a few times. This chain connects TRBV19 to TRBJ2-1, with D perhaps matching TRBD1 or TRBD2 (5 bases each). The ends were cut back, 5 bases at V and 7 bases at J, with 6 bases in the middle. The CDR3 runs to 11 residues. CDR1 is LNHDA, CDR2 SQIVND, per germline (reference sequence). The CDR3 loop is CASSWGNEQFF. The CDR3 nucleotides are TGTGCCAGTAGTTGGGGGAATGAGCAGTTCTTC.

The chain is built from TRBV3-1 and TRBJ2-7; 9 positions match TRBD2. Looked up from germline, CDR1 is LGHDT and CDR2 is YNNKEL (reference sequence). The CDR3 is 16 amino acids. After removal of 0 bases from V and 4 bases from J, the junction contained 7 bases not matched to a gene. The CDR3 loop reads CASSQEGLAGWYEQYF. CDR3 bases: TGTGCCAGCAGCCAAGAGGGGCTAGCGGGGTGGTACGAGCAGTACTTC.